The next 28 T cell receptor beta chains were all read from a single sample in a study of T cells expressing NK-cell markers (TCRdb year 2020). The library relied on 5' RACE. Sequencing took place on an Illumina HiSeq 2000. Following reprocessing of the reads by TCRdb, the data hold one row per CDR3 protein sequence and no DNA is available. The data table for this sample lists a few hundred thousand distinct CDR3 sequences. Of the sample, 0.39% falls within the top ten clones. Sequenced sample: blood T cells: a sorted CD56 or NKG2C T cell subset, CD4+ or CD8+ T cells, or bulk PBMC T cells (not recorded which). The receptors were sampled from a man aged 18 to 35 in good health. Donor details come from another sample of the same person, matched by shared clones.

The chain joins TRBV7-8 to TRBJ2-7; TCRdb lists TRBD1, though no DNA is available to test this call. The CDR3 runs to 15 residues. Germline-derived CDR1 and CDR2 are SGHVS and FQNEAQ. The CDR3 region is CASSPWGQGGYEQYF.

The chain couples TRBV5-4 to TRBJ1-4. The CDR3 loop spans 14 amino acids. The germline gives CDR1 SGHNT, CDR2 YYREEE (reference sequence). CDR3 in amino acids: CASSLEPWDEKLFF.

The chain carries TRBV5-6 and TRBJ1-5; the D call of TRBD1 rests on TCRdb alone, since no DNA is present to check it. CDR1 is SGHDT, CDR2 YYEEEE, per germline. This CDR3 comprises 14 residues. CDR3 sequence: CASSSGQGSQPQHF.

The V gene is TRBV12-3 or TRBV12-4, the J gene TRBJ2-1; TCRdb gives TRBD2 as the D gene, but with no DNA this cannot be confirmed. This CDR3 region has 15 residues. CDR3 protein: CASSFLWTSDNEQFF.

The gene calls are TRBV7-2 and TRBJ2-1; TCRdb returns TRBD1, unconfirmable since there is no DNA. The germline gives CDR1 SGHTA, CDR2 FQGNSA. The CDR3 is made up of 14 amino acids. The CDR3 spells CASSDSASYNEQFF. The whole variable domain, remainder taken from reference TRBV7-2 and TRBJ2-1, is GAGVSQSPSNKVTEKGKDVELRCDPISGHTALYWYRQSLGQGLEFLIYFQGNSAPDKSGLPSDRFSAERTGGSVSTLTIQRTQQEDSAVYLCASSDSASYNEQFFGPGTRLTVL.

V usage is TRBV12-3 or TRBV12-4 and J usage is TRBJ1-1. The CDR3 covers 14 residues. This CDR3 is CASSPKDQYTEAFF.

CDR3 protein: CASSLYSTAREQFF. V gene TRBV11-2 combines with J gene TRBJ2-1. Germline V gene data show CDR1 as SGHAT and CDR2 as FQNNGV. CDR3 length: 14 amino acids.

This sequence joins TRBV29-1 and TRBJ2-3. This CDR3 has 13 amino acids. Germline V gene lookup returns CDR1 SQVTM and CDR2 ANQGSEA. The CDR3 here is CSAVAGHTDTQYF.

This rearrangement joins TRBV18 to TRBJ1-1. Germline V gives CDR1 KGHSH, CDR2 LQKENI. This CDR3 has 13 amino acids. The CDR3 spells CASSPDGLTEAFF.

The chain combines TRBV20-1 with TRBJ2-7; the D call from TCRdb, TRBD2, cannot be confirmed without DNA. The germline CDR1 and CDR2 sequences are DFQATT and SNEGSKA (reference sequence). The CDR3 extends over 15 amino acids. CDR3 region: CSAKTSGRGRYEQYF.

This chain uses TRBV10-3 with TRBJ2-5; TCRdb reports TRBD1, a call that lacks DNA to check it against. The CDR3 has 14 amino acids. The germline V gene has CDR1 ENHRY and CDR2 SYGVKD. CDR3 protein: CATESGQGAETQYF.

This chain uses TRBV5-1 with TRBJ1-2; checking the TCRdb D call of TRBD1 is not possible without DNA. CDR1 SGHRS and CDR2 YFSETQ come from the germline V gene. The CDR3 has 11 residues. This CDR3 reads CASKYSGGYTF.

The rearrangement uses TRBV3-1 and TRBJ2-1. This CDR3 contains 13 residues. The germline V gene encodes CDR1 LGHDT and CDR2 YNNKEL (reference sequence). The chain's CDR3 is CASSQEYYNEQFF.

This chain uses TRBV29-1 with TRBJ2-7. Per germline, CDR1 SQVTM and CDR2 ANQGSEA. There are 13 residues in the CDR3. The CDR3 loop reads CSAKKDVGIEQYF.

The chain employs TRBV6-5 and TRBJ1-2; as DNA is missing, the TRBD1 call by TCRdb cannot be tested. This CDR3 has 16 residues. Germline-derived CDR1 and CDR2 are MNHEY and SVGAGI. The CDR3 reads CASSPQPGRGIYGYTF.

The chain carries TRBV4-3 and TRBJ1-5. From germline, CDR1 is LGHNA and CDR2 YSLEER. The CDR3 has 21 amino acids. The CDR3 loop is CASSQLIQAGPARGLSQPQHF.

This chain uses TRBV12-3 or TRBV12-4 with TRBJ2-7; there is no DNA to check the TCRdb D call of TRBD1. The CDR3 consists of 15 residues. CDR3 region: CASSLRPGARYEQYF.

The chain employs TRBV12-3 or TRBV12-4 and TRBJ1-2. This CDR3 spans 14 amino acids. CDR3 amino acids: CASSLRSTHYGYTF.

The chain has TRBV25-1 and TRBJ2-5; absent DNA, TCRdb's TRBD2 call cannot be checked. Germline V gene data show CDR1 as MGHDK and CDR2 as SYGVNS. The CDR3 runs to 13 residues. The CDR3: CASRGLAGETQYF.

This chain connects TRBV7-2 to TRBJ1-1; TCRdb picks TRBD1, but there is no DNA to check that call. CDR3 length: 14 residues. Germline CDR1 and CDR2: SGHTA and FQGNSA. CDR3 sequence reads: CASSLGGAQTEAFF. Full variable domain (missing parts from reference TRBV7-2 and TRBJ1-1): GAGVSQSPSNKVTEKGKDVELRCDPISGHTALYWYRQSLGQGLEFLIYFQGNSAPDKSGLPSDRFSAERTGGSVSTLTIQRTQQEDSAVYLCASSLGGAQTEAFFGQGTRLTVV.

The chain uses TRBV20-1 and TRBJ1-1; the D gene TCRdb calls, TRBD1, cannot be checked with no DNA. The CDR3 consists of 16 residues. The germline CDR1 and CDR2 sequences are DFQATT and SNEGSKA (reference sequence). The CDR3 reads CSARGMGEGMNTEAFF.

The J gene is TRBJ1-5, the V gene TRBV30; TCRdb selects TRBD1, and the lack of DNA leaves this call unchecked. Germline assignment: CDR1 GTSNPN and CDR2 SVGIG (reference sequence). The CDR3 covers 14 residues. CDR3: CASNQGNSNQPQHF. The variable domain in full, with the rest retrieved from reference TRBV30 and TRBJ1-5, is SQTIHQWPATLVQPVGSPLSLECTVEGTSNPNLYWYRQAAGRGLQLLFYSVGIGQISSEVPQNLSASRPQDRQFILSSKKLLLSDSGFYLCASNQGNSNQPQHFGDGTRLSIL.

V gene TRBV10-3 combines with J gene TRBJ1-5; TCRdb designates TRBD1, a call that cannot be tested without DNA. This CDR3 spans 13 amino acids. Germline lookup yields CDR1 ENHRY and CDR2 SYGVKD. This CDR3 is CATHTGNNQPQHF.

This chain links TRBV3-1 with TRBJ1-1. The CDR3 has 11 residues. CDR1 and CDR2 from the germline V gene are LGHDT and YNNKEL (reference sequence). CDR3 sequence: CASSSRDEAFF. The full variable domain, its missing parts supplied by reference TRBV3-1 and TRBJ1-1, is DTAVSQTPKYLVTQMGNDKSIKCEQNLGHDTMYWYKQDSKKFLKIMFSYNNKELIINETVPNRFSPKSPDKAHLNLHINSLELGDSAVYFCASSSRDEAFFGQGTRLTVV.

This rearrangement joins TRBV15 to TRBJ1-5; TCRdb's D call, TRBD1, is unchecked because there is no DNA. Germline-derived CDR1 and CDR2 are LNHNV and YYDKDF (reference sequence). This CDR3 is 14 amino acids long. CDR3 sequence: CATSRQGSNQPQHF. The whole variable domain, filled in from reference TRBV15 and TRBJ1-5, reads DAMVIQNPRYQVTQFGKPVTLSCSQTLNHNVMYWYQQKSSQAPKLLFHYYDKDFNNEADTPDNFQSRRPNTSFCFLDIRSPGLGDTAMYLCATSRQGSNQPQHFGDGTRLSIL.

The chain employs TRBV29-1 and TRBJ2-1; TCRdb's assignment of TRBD2 cannot be checked, as there is no DNA. CDR3 length: 15 amino acids. Germline loops: CDR1 SQVTM, CDR2 ANQGSEA. This CDR3 is CSVGGRSSSYNEQFF.

This chain connects TRBV5-6 to TRBJ2-1; TCRdb indicates TRBD1, and absent DNA this call remains unverified. Germline lookup yields CDR1 SGHDT and CDR2 YYEEEE. The CDR3 consists of 14 residues. The CDR3 sequence: CASSRAGGGDEQFF.

The J gene is TRBJ1-1, the V gene TRBV18; the TCRdb call, TRBD1, lacks DNA for checking. Per germline, CDR1 KGHSH and CDR2 LQKENI. This CDR3 has 16 residues. The CDR3 spells CASSPRDRGWVTEAFF.